The clone carrying this T cell receptor beta chain was counted a few times. The antigen remains unidentified. RNA transcripts were the template, and TCR beta CDR3 regions were amplified from them. First-round RT-PCR with HTBI primers preceded a second-round multiplex PCR. TCRdb recomputed calls from the multiplex PCR reads with MiXCR, one row per CDR3 protein. Of approximately 380,000 distinct CDR3 sequences in the sample, over 20% were seen once. This specimen belongs to a study of Graves' ophthalmopathy and Graves' hyperthyroidism. Diagnostic conclusions were grounded in clinical symptoms, serum thyroxine, TRAb, thyroid ultrasound and orbital computed tomography. PBMCs originated in approximately 9.1 ml of fresh peripheral blood. Findings and caveats of the study: Discrimination between ophthalmopathy and stable hyperthyroidism by a 13-signature model showed more than 85% sensitivity and about 81% specificity.

Specimen: peripheral blood. This TCR derives from a woman under 30 with stable Graves' hyperthyroidism.

The CDR3, as DNA: TGTGCCAGCTCACCTGTTCGAGACATCTATGGCTACACCTTC. Translation gives CASSPVRDIYGYTF. V usage is TRBV18 and J usage is TRBJ1-2; D is unclear. CDR3 length equals 14 residues. CDR1 is KGHSH and CDR2 is LQKENI in the germline V gene. The V and J ends lost 3 bases and 4 bases respectively, with 12 bases between them.